This T cell receptor beta chain was identified during a study of human T cells and chemical hapten exposure. Study-wide context: Small pooled library volume differences mainly caused per-sample TCR yield variation. Study conclusions and caveats: No change in TCRs above 1 in 1000 frequency was produced by DPC sensitization.

The study extracted total RNA from unfractionated whole blood. This clonotype showed up just a few times. What it binds is unknown. Attachment of unique molecular identifiers to individual cDNA molecules was performed in the library. Original processing methods: Sample TCR counts, which ranged from roughly 23,224 to 750,000, had a median of 95,638. TCRdb reanalysed the 5' RACE reads using MiXCR and keeps one entry per CDR3 protein. For this entry, the V and J calls and clone size follow TCRdb and not the study's own pipeline. The sample contains about 110,000 distinct CDR3 sequences, approximately 19% of which appear only once. The CDR3 extends over 17 amino acids. Germline CDR1 is LGHNA and CDR2 is YNFKEQ. Losses at the gene ends were 1 base for V and 6 bases for J; bases not matched to a gene: 6.

The chain uses TRBV4-2 and TRBJ1-6; TRBD1 aligns across 10 bases. The TCR sequence derives from a human donor in good health. CDR3 protein: CASSQVDRGPGNSPLHF. CDR3 nucleotides: TGTGCCAGCAGCCAAGTTGACAGGGGGCCGGGTAATTCACCCCTCCACTTT.